This is a list of T cell receptor beta chains from one sample in a study of blood T cells in healthy people across ages. TCRdb re-derived calls from the 5' RACE reads in MiXCR, one entry per CDR3 protein. This sample yields 2 million or so distinct CDR3 sequences, of which 49% are seen a single time; less than 2.5% belongs to the top ten. Sequencing used blood. All receptors derive from a woman aged 40 to 50 in good health. The CDR3 runs from the conserved cysteine through the conserved F or W. The order of the fields is V gene, clone size, CDR3 protein. Clone size is not always given. Where it is, it says once, few, many or a class for expanded clones.

v_gene: TRBV20-1; abundance: NA; CDR3aa: CSARDCGRGCWGTDTQYF
v_gene: TRBV13; abundance: NA; CDR3aa: CASSQPSGVLTDTQYF
v_gene: TRBV12-3/TRBV12-4; abundance: few; CDR3aa: CASKVRGERSYGYTF
v_gene: TRBV5-6; abundance: once; CDR3aa: CASSFPQGGLLLNQPQHF
v_gene: TRBV20-1; abundance: few; CDR3aa: CSARSAAGLNTEAFF
v_gene: TRBV28; abundance: NA; CDR3aa: CASSIPRVGDTQYF
v_gene: TRBV7-2; abundance: NA; CDR3aa: CASSLGRQNNQPQHF
v_gene: TRBV29-1; abundance: few; CDR3aa: CSVEDDVTGVVGYGYTF
v_gene: TRBV6-2/TRBV6-3; abundance: NA; CDR3aa: CASSSPGRTPYEQYF
v_gene: TRBV9; abundance: NA; CDR3aa: CASSAWSDSNQPQHF
v_gene: TRBV3-1; abundance: NA; CDR3aa: CASSHIREQETQYF
v_gene: TRBV28; abundance: NA; CDR3aa: CASGLRRQHSGANVLTF
v_gene: TRBV14; abundance: few; CDR3aa: CASSLVSGAGNEQFF
v_gene: TRBV5-1; abundance: few; CDR3aa: CASSSDGSSYEQYF
v_gene: TRBV6-2/TRBV6-3; abundance: NA; CDR3aa: CASSDRRGAEAFF
v_gene: TRBV25-1; abundance: NA; CDR3aa: CASSGIGTGGFTQYF
v_gene: TRBV5-1; abundance: few; CDR3aa: CASGEAGTPYNEQFF
v_gene: TRBV5-1; abundance: few; CDR3aa: CATKPEPPDTQYF
v_gene: TRBV15; abundance: few; CDR3aa: CATSREYSGGAQGESYEQYF
v_gene: TRBV7-9; abundance: NA; CDR3aa: CASSVVFINEQFF
v_gene: TRBV4-2; abundance: few; CDR3aa: CASSQVGQGETQYF
v_gene: TRBV27; abundance: NA; CDR3aa: CASSSLGVTKNIQYF
v_gene: TRBV7-2; abundance: NA; CDR3aa: CASSPRRADHTEAFF
v_gene: TRBV7-9; abundance: once; CDR3aa: CASSSIGLDYGYTF
v_gene: TRBV20-1; abundance: few; CDR3aa: CSARDRRNFLNEQFF
v_gene: TRBV15; abundance: few; CDR3aa: CATSSRVSSYNEQFF
v_gene: TRBV27; abundance: NA; CDR3aa: CASSLWLSSTDTQYF
v_gene: TRBV4-3; abundance: NA; CDR3aa: CASSQGHRNNEKLFF
v_gene: TRBV11-3; abundance: NA; CDR3aa: CASSLDARTGNCGYTF
v_gene: TRBV3-1; abundance: NA; CDR3aa: CASSQDQRGPDEQFF
v_gene: TRBV7-2; abundance: few; CDR3aa: CASSRRVRDIAYNEQFF
v_gene: TRBV18; abundance: NA; CDR3aa: CASSPRRGNDQNEQFF
v_gene: TRBV5-1; abundance: few; CDR3aa: CASSFYPPTGGNQPQHF
v_gene: TRBV5-1; abundance: NA; CDR3aa: CASSIDRLKGETQYF
v_gene: TRBV11-2; abundance: few; CDR3aa: CASSLNQISNYGYTF
v_gene: TRBV21-1; abundance: NA; CDR3aa: CASSKAQGGWETQYF
v_gene: TRBV7-7; abundance: NA; CDR3aa: CASSLGRLAETQYF
v_gene: TRBV7-2; abundance: NA; CDR3aa: CASSKYVRNEQFF
v_gene: TRBV4-2; abundance: few; CDR3aa: CASSQDPKGVSGYTF
v_gene: TRBV28; abundance: NA; CDR3aa: CASSGGREQPQHF
v_gene: TRBV4-2; abundance: many; CDR3aa: CASSQEAGRGTDTQYF
v_gene: TRBV11-2; abundance: NA; CDR3aa: CASSSLEGVTNEKLFF
v_gene: TRBV13; abundance: many; CDR3aa: CASSLGGRAETQYF
v_gene: TRBV7-9; abundance: NA; CDR3aa: CASSLGRSEKYYGYTF
v_gene: TRBV4-3; abundance: NA; CDR3aa: CASSPYSGGALEQFF
v_gene: TRBV4-1; abundance: NA; CDR3aa: CASSQDPTSGGETDTQYF
v_gene: TRBV7-2; abundance: NA; CDR3aa: CANSPATGGRNYGYTF
v_gene: TRBV6-2/TRBV6-3; abundance: NA; CDR3aa: CASSYLGRSNAQFF
v_gene: TRBV13; abundance: few; CDR3aa: CASSSRTSWETQYF